This entry concerns a single TCR beta chain. CDR3 length: 11 residues. Germline V gives CDR1 MRHNA, CDR2 SNTAGT. Trimming stripped 11 bases from V and 2 bases from J, with 10 bases between. This record belongs to a study of control samples from healthy donors and cancer patients. The data were produced by immunoSEQ multiplex PCR, yet TCRdb's version contains in-frame clones alone and is incomplete. The sample includes about 180,000 clones, roughly nine tenths seen only once; the top ten take over 1.1%. Sequencing was carried out using blood. This TCR derives from a man aged 30-40 years in good health. The chain has TRBV6-4 and TRBJ2-7; weak D call: TRBD1 (5 bases). The CDR3 DNA reads as TGTGCCTCGGCAGGGCCCTACGAGCAGTACTTC. Amino acids: CASAGPYEQYF.